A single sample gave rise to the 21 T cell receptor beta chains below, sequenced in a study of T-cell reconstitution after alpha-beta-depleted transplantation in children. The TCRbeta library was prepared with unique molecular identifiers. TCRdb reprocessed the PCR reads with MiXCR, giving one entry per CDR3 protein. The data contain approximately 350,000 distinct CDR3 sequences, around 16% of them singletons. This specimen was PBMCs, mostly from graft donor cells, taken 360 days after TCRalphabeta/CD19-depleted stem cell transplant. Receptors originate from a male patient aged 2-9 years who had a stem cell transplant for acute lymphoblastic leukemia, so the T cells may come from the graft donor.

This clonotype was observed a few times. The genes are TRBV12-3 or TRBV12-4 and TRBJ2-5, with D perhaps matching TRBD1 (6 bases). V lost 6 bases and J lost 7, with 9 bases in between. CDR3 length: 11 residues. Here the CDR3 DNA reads TGTGCCAGCAGGTCGACAGGGACCCAGTACTTC. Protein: CASRSTGTQYF.

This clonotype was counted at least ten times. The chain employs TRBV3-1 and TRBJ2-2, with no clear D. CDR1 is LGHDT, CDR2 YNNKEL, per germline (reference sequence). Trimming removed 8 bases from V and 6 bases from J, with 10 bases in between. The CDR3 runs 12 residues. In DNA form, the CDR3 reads TGTGCCAGCCGACCCCTCTCCGGGGAGCTGTTTTTT. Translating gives CASRPLSGELFF.

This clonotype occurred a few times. The chain's CDR3 is CASSLYSSGSSYNEQFF. In DNA, the CDR3 is TGTGCCAGCAGTTTATACTCTAGCGGGAGTTCCTACAATGAGCAGTTCTTC. V usage is TRBV28 and J usage is TRBJ2-1; TRBD2 aligns across 10 bases. CDR3 length: 17 amino acids. Germline V gene sequence: CDR1 MDHEN, CDR2 SYDVKM. Unmatched junction bases numbered 4, after V lost 1 base and J lost 1 base. Supplemented by reference TRBV28 and TRBJ2-1, the full variable domain reads DVKVTQSSRYLVKRTGEKVFLECVQDMDHENMFWYRQDPGLGLRLIYFSYDVKMKEKGDIPEGYSVSREKKERFSLILESASTNQTSMYLCASSLYSSGSSYNEQFFGPGTRLTVL.

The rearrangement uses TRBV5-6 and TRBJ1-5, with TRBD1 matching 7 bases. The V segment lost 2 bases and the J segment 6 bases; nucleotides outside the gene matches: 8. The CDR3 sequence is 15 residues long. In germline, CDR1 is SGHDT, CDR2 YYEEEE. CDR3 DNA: TGTGCCAGCAGCTTTCGGACAGGATGGGGTCAGCCCCAGCATTTT. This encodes CASSFRTGWGQPQHF.

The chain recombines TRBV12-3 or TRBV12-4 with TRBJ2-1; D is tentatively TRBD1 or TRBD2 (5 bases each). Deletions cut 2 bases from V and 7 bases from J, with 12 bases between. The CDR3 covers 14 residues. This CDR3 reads CASSLPGPWNEQFF. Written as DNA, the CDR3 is TGTGCCAGCAGTTTACCGGGACCCTGGAATGAGCAGTTCTTC.

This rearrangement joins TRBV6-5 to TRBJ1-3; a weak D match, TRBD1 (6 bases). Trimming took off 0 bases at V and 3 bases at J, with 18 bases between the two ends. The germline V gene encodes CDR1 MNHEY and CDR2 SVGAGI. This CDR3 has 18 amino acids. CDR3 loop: CASSYSIPGHSGGNTIYF. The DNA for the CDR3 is TGTGCCAGCAGTTACTCAATCCCGGGACACTCAGGTGGAAACACCATATATTTT.

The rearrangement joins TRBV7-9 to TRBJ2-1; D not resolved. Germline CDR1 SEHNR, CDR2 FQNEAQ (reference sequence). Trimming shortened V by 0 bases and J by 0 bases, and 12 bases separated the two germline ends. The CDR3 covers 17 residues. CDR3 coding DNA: TGTGCCAGCAGCTTAGCGGGGTATGAGAGCTCCTACAATGAGCAGTTCTTC. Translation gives CASSLAGYESSYNEQFF.

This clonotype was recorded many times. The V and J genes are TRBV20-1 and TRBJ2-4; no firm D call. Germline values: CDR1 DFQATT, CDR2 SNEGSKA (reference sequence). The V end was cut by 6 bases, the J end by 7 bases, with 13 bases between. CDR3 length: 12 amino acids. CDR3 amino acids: CSATITGNIQYF. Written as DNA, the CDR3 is TGCAGTGCGACCATTACTGGGAACATTCAGTACTTC.

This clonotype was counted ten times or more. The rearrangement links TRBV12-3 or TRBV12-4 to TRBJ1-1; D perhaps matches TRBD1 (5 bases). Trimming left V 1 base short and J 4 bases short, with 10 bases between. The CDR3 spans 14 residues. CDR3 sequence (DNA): TGTGCCAGCAGTTTAGGAGCGACAGCCACTGAAGCTTTCTTT. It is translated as CASSLGATATEAFF.

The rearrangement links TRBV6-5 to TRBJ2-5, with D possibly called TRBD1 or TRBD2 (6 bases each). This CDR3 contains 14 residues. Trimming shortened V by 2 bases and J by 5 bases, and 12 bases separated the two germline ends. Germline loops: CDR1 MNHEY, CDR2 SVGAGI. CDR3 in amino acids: CASSYLGGRETQYF. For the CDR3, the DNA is TGTGCCAGCAGTTACCTGGGGGGCAGGGAGACCCAGTACTTC.

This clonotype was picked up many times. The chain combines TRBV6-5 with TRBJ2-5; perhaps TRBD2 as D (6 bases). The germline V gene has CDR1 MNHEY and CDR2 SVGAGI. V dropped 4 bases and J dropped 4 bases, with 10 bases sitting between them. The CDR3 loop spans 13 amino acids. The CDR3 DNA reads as TGTGCCAGCAGTTCGGCGGAGGGAGAGACCCAGTACTTC. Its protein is CASSSAEGETQYF.

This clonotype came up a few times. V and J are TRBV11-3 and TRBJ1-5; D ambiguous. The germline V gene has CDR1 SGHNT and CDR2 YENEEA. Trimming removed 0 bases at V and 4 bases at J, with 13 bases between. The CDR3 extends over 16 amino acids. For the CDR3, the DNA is TGTGCCAGCAGCTTAGAAGCGGCAGAAGCTAATCAGCCCCAGCATTTT. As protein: CASSLEAAEANQPQHF.

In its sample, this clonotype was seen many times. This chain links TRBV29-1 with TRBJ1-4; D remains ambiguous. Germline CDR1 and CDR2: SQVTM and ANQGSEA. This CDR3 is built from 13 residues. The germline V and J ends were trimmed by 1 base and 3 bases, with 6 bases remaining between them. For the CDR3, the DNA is TGCAGCGTTGAAGGTCAGCCTAATGAAAAACTGTTTTTT. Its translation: CSVEGQPNEKLFF.

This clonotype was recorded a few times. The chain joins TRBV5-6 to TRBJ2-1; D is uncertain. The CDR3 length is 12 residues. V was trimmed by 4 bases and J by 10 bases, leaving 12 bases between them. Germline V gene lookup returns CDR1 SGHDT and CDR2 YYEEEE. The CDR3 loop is CASSRETTEQFF. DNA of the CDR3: TGTGCCAGCAGCCGCGAAACTACCGAGCAGTTCTTC.

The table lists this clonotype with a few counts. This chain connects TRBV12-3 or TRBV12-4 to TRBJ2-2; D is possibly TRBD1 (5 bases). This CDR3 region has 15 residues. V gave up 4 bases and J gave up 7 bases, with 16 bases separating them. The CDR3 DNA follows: TGTGCCAGCAGTTCCCCGTCTACAGGTGACGGGGAGCTGTTTTTT. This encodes CASSSPSTGDGELFF.

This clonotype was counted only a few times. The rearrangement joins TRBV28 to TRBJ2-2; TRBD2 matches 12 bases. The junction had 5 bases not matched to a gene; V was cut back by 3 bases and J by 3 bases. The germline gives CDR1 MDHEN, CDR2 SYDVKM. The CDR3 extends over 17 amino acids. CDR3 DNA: TGTGCCAGCAGTTTCCGACTAGCGGGAGAGGACACCGGGGAGCTGTTTTTT. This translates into CASSFRLAGEDTGELFF.

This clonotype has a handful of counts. CDR3 amino acids: CASSLTSGSRETQYF. DNA for the CDR3: TGTGCCAGCAGCTTAACTAGCGGGAGCAGGGAGACCCAGTACTTC. The chain has TRBV7-9 and TRBJ2-5; the match to TRBD2 covers 11 bases. The CDR3 length is 15 residues. Germline trimming cut 2 bases from V and 5 bases from J; bases unmatched to any gene: 4. The V gene's germline CDR1 is SEHNR and CDR2 FQNEAQ (reference sequence).

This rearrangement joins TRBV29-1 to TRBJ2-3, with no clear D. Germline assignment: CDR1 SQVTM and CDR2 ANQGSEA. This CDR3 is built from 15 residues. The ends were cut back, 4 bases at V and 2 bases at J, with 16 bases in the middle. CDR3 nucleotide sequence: TGCAGCGTTGTGGCTGGGCTCCTTATCACAGATACGCAGTATTTT. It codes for CSVVAGLLITDTQYF.

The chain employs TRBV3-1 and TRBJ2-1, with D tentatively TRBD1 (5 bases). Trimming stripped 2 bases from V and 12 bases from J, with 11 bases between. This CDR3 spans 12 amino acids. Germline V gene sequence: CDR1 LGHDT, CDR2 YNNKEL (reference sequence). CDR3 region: CASSQQGALQFF. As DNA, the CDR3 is TGTGCCAGCAGCCAACAAGGGGCTCTGCAGTTCTTC.

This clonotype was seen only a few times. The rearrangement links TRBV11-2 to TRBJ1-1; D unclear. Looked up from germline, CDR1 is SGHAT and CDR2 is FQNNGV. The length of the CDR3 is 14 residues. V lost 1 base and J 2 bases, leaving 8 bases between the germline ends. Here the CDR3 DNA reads TGTGCCAGCAGCTTAGCGAGGTATAACACTGAAGCTTTCTTT. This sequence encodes CASSLARYNTEAFF.

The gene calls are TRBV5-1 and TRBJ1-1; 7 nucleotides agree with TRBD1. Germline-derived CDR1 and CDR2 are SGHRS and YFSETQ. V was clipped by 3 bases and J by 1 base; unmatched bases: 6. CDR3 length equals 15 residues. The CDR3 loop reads CASSYEGGRNTEAFF. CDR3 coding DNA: TGCGCCAGCAGCTACGAAGGGGGCAGGAACACTGAAGCTTTCTTT.